These 23 T cell receptor beta chains came from one sample sequenced in a study of shared clonotypes between healthy human individuals. Naivety among CD8 cells was defined by CD45RO negativity and positive CCR7 selection, thereby excluding terminally differentiated effector memory CD45RA+ cells. Method: immunoSEQ multiplex PCR; TCRdb's copy keeps in-frame clones and lacks some. The sample yields around 2.1 million clones, roughly 91% seen once. Sequences were obtained from naive CD8+ T cells from PBMCs. The receptors come from a man younger than 30 in good health. Some clones in this sample may be carry-over from other donors' samples.

The chain couples TRBV9 to TRBJ1-2; D is perhaps TRBD1 (5 bases). CDR1 is SGDLS and CDR2 is YYNGEE in the germline V gene. The CDR3 is 12 amino acids. V shed 5 bases and J shed 8 bases, with 13 bases lying between them. The DNA of the CDR3 is TGTGCCAGCAGGTTGGGGGAGGGAGGCTACACCTTC. This codes for CASRLGEGGYTF.

The chain links TRBV9 to TRBJ2-1; TRBD2 agrees at 8 bases. V lost 0 bases to trimming and J lost 1 base; unmatched junction nucleotides: 9. Germline values: CDR1 SGDLS, CDR2 YYNGEE. The CDR3 consists of 18 residues. Here the CDR3 reads CASSVGTSWLTSYNEQFF. The DNA for the CDR3 is TGTGCCAGCAGCGTAGGGACTAGCTGGCTAACGTCCTACAATGAGCAGTTCTTC.

With respect to this clone: The same CDR3 also results from other DNA sequences found in this sample. V is TRBV9 and J is TRBJ2-7; TRBD1 or TRBD2 may be the D gene (5 bases each). CDR3 length: 13 amino acids. The V end lost 3 bases, the J end lost 3 bases, and 10 bases lay between the germline ends. Looked up from germline, CDR1 is SGDLS and CDR2 is YYNGEE. The CDR3 DNA sequence: TGTGCCAGCAGCGCACGGGGCCTCTACGAGCAGTACTTC. It specifies CASSARGLYEQYF.

The J gene is TRBJ1-5, the V gene TRBV7-2; 8 nucleotides align to TRBD1. Germline loops: CDR1 SGHTA, CDR2 FQGNSA. V lost 5 bases, J lost 4 bases, and 1 base stayed unmatched. The CDR3 contains 13 residues. The CDR3 is CASSRQGNQPQHF. In nucleotides, the CDR3 is TGTGCCAGCAGCCGACAGGGGAATCAGCCCCAGCATTTT.

The chain combines TRBV9 with TRBJ1-1, with TRBD1 matching 7 bases. Germline V gene sequence: CDR1 SGDLS, CDR2 YYNGEE. The CDR3 is 15 residues long. V dropped 3 bases and J dropped 5; count of bases not matched to a gene: 10. CDR3 residues: CASSATGIEKTEAFF. DNA of the CDR3: TGTGCCAGCAGCGCGACAGGGATCGAGAAAACTGAAGCTTTCTTT.

This sequence joins TRBV15 and TRBJ2-7; a possible D gene is TRBD1 (6 bases). V dropped 1 base and J dropped 6 bases, with 10 bases sitting between them. CDR1 is LNHNV and CDR2 is YYDKDF in the germline V gene (reference sequence). The CDR3 has 13 residues. Written as DNA, the CDR3 is TGTGCCACCAGCAGAGTCCGCAGGGGCGAGCAGTACTTC. Amino acids: CATSRVRRGEQYF.

The V call is TRBV10-2, the J call TRBJ2-7; TRBD2 matches 7 bases. This CDR3 has 14 residues. Per the germline V gene, CDR1 is WSHSY and CDR2 is SAAADI. V was clipped by 3 bases and J by 5 bases; unmatched bases: 7. As DNA, the CDR3 is TGCGCCAGCAGTGACAATAGCGGGTCGAACGAGCAGTACTTC. Residues: CASSDNSGSNEQYF.

Note on this clone: Other DNA variants within this sample encode the same CDR3. The chain joins TRBV5-1 to TRBJ2-7; D unresolved. Per the germline V gene, CDR1 is SGHRS and CDR2 is YFSETQ. The CDR3 covers 14 residues. V lost 0 bases and J lost 0, with 7 bases in between. CDR3 protein: CASSLGRASYEQYF. As DNA, the CDR3 is TGCGCCAGCAGCTTGGGAAGGGCCTCCTACGAGCAGTACTTC.

This rearrangement joins TRBV27 to TRBJ2-5; possibly TRBD2 for D (8 bases). The CDR3 length is 20 residues. The ends were cut back, 6 bases at V and 0 bases at J, with 29 bases in the middle. Germline V gives CDR1 MNHEY, CDR2 SMNVEV (reference sequence). The CDR3: CASSRGWGREALQYQETQYF. CDR3 in DNA: TGTGCCAGCAGCAGGGGGTGGGGGCGGGAGGCACTACAATACCAAGAGACCCAGTACTTC.

This clone appeared a few times. This specimen includes other DNA sequences encoding the same CDR3. The V and J genes are TRBV10-1 and TRBJ2-7; 9 bases fit TRBD1. Losses at the gene ends were 0 bases for V and 3 bases for J; bases not matched to a gene: 3. In germline, CDR1 is WNHNN, CDR2 SYGVQD (reference sequence). The CDR3 loop spans 15 amino acids. CDR3 residues: CASSESGTGLYEQYF. CDR3 DNA: TGCGCCAGCAGTGAGTCTGGGACAGGGCTCTACGAGCAGTACTTC.

In the case of this clone: Other nucleotide sequences from this sample produce the same CDR3. The gene calls are TRBV19 and TRBJ2-7; D call uncertain. The CDR3 contains 13 residues. Germline CDR1 reads LNHDA; CDR2 reads SQIVND (reference sequence). With 3 bases removed from V and 3 bases from J, the gap between germline ends came to 9 bases. The CDR3 reads CASSIDGSYEQYF. The CDR3 DNA reads TGTGCCAGTAGTATTGACGGCAGCTACGAGCAGTACTTC. The whole variable domain, remainder taken from reference TRBV19 and TRBJ2-7, is DGGITQSPKYLFRKEGQNVTLSCEQNLNHDAMYWYRQDPGQGLRLIYYSQIVNDFQKGDIAEGYSVSREKKESFPLTVTSAQKNPTAFYLCASSIDGSYEQYFGPGTRLTVT.

This clone appeared once. This rearrangement joins TRBV5-4 to TRBJ1-2; no definite D call. The ends were cut back, 2 bases at V and 5 bases at J, with 16 bases in the middle. Germline-derived CDR1 and CDR2 are SGHNT and YYREEE (reference sequence). The CDR3 loop spans 15 amino acids. The CDR3 spells CASSFDRGDLYGYTF. The CDR3 nucleotides read TGTGCCAGCAGCTTTGACCGGGGAGACCTATATGGCTACACCTTC.

This clone came up once. This sequence joins TRBV14 and TRBJ1-2, with a weak D call TRBD1 (5 bases). Germline values: CDR1 SGHDN, CDR2 FVKESK. The CDR3 is 15 residues long. Trimming removed 5 bases from V and 4 bases from J, with 17 bases in between. DNA for the CDR3: TGTGCCAGCAGCGCGGGGCCCGGGGGTCTCTATGGCTACACCTTC. This translates into CASSAGPGGLYGYTF.

The CDR3 DNA sequence: TGTGCCAGTAGATTGTCCCAACCCAAGCTCGGTGAGCAGTTCTTC. Translated: CASRLSQPKLGEQFF. The chain recombines TRBV19 with TRBJ2-1, with D hard to call. The germline CDR1 and CDR2 sequences are LNHDA and SQIVND (reference sequence). This CDR3 contains 15 residues. Trimming shortened V by 6 bases and J by 9 bases, and 21 bases separated the two germline ends. The entire variable domain, with the rest obtained from reference TRBV19 and TRBJ2-1, is as follows: DGGITQSPKYLFRKEGQNVTLSCEQNLNHDAMYWYRQDPGQGLRLIYYSQIVNDFQKGDIAEGYSVSREKKESFPLTVTSAQKNPTAFYLCASRLSQPKLGEQFFGPGTRLTVL.

The genes are TRBV19 and TRBJ2-7; D gene unclear. The germline V and J ends were trimmed by 6 bases and 2 bases, with 8 bases remaining between them. Germline V lookup: CDR1 LNHDA, CDR2 SQIVND (reference sequence). This CDR3 spans 12 amino acids. The CDR3 DNA is TGTGCCAGTAGAAGCCCGACCTACGAGCAGTACTTC. This encodes CASRSPTYEQYF.

The V gene is TRBV28, the J gene TRBJ2-7, with D possibly being TRBD1 (6 bases). The CDR3 consists of 16 residues. Trimming pared 4 bases from V and 4 bases from J, leaving 20 bases between. CDR1 and CDR2 from the germline V gene are MDHEN and SYDVKM. The CDR3 nucleotides read TGTGCCAGCAGTTCATACAGGGTTGGGGCTGGGTACGAGCAGTACTTC. Translation gives CASSSYRVGAGYEQYF.

The V and J genes are TRBV7-9 and TRBJ1-4; TRBD1 agrees at 8 bases. Germline trimming cut 4 bases from V and 3 bases from J; bases unmatched to any gene: 4. Germline CDR1 is SEHNR and CDR2 is FQNEAQ (reference sequence). The CDR3 totals 15 residues. DNA of the CDR3: TGTGCCAGCAGCTCCGGACAGGGCCCTAATGAAAAACTGTTTTTT. Amino acid sequence: CASSSGQGPNEKLFF.

The chain uses TRBV19 and TRBJ2-2; 7 nucleotides align to TRBD1. The CDR3 consists of 16 residues. V trimming: 3 bases; J trimming: 2 bases; junction bases outside the gene matches: 6. Germline-derived CDR1 and CDR2 are LNHDA and SQIVND (reference sequence). The CDR3 loop is CASSIWTGLNTGELFF. In nucleotides, the CDR3 is TGTGCCAGTAGTATTTGGACAGGTCTTAACACCGGGGAGCTGTTTTTT.

The genes are TRBV4-1 and TRBJ2-7, with D possibly being TRBD1 or TRBD2 (6 bases each). Germline V CDR1 and CDR2: MGHRA, YSYEKL. CDR3 length: 15 residues. V lost 1 base to trimming and J lost 3 bases, with 13 bases between them. CDR3 sequence: CASSQVEGGNYEQYF. DNA for the CDR3: TGCGCCAGCAGCCAAGTCGAAGGGGGGAACTACGAGCAGTACTTC.

The chain employs TRBV2 and TRBJ2-2; TRBD1 matches 7 bases. There are 16 residues in the CDR3. The V and J ends lost 3 bases and 1 base, in that order; junction bases with no gene match: 5. Germline V gene lookup returns CDR1 SNHLY and CDR2 FYNNEI. The CDR3 DNA reads TGTGCCAGCAGTGATGTACAGGGGATGAACACCGGGGAGCTGTTTTTT. The encoded protein is CASSDVQGMNTGELFF.

Here the CDR3 reads CSVDNGTGGDEQYF. As DNA, the CDR3 is TGCAGCGTTGATAACGGGACAGGGGGCGACGAGCAGTACTTC. The rearrangement joins TRBV29-1 to TRBJ2-7; TRBD1 agrees at 12 bases. This CDR3 has 14 residues. V was clipped by 3 bases and J by 5 bases; unmatched bases: 5. Per the germline V gene, CDR1 is SQVTM and CDR2 is ANQGSEA.

The CDR3 loop is CASSRRVSDTQYF. DNA of the CDR3: TGTGCCAGCAGTCGGAGGGTTTCAGATACGCAGTATTTT. The gene calls are TRBV27 and TRBJ2-3, with D tentatively TRBD2 (6 bases). Trimming shortened V by 5 bases and J by 4 bases, and 10 bases separated the two germline ends. The CDR3 consists of 13 residues. Germline-derived CDR1 and CDR2 are MNHEY and SMNVEV (reference sequence).

Only one count was recorded for this clone. The chain couples TRBV10-3 to TRBJ2-1; D is unclear. CDR3 length: 12 residues. CDR1 and CDR2 from the germline V gene are ENHRY and SYGVKD. V was clipped by 2 bases and J by 6 bases, with 5 bases between them. The CDR3 protein is CAISEPLNEQFF. The CDR3, as DNA: TGTGCCATCAGTGAGCCTCTCAATGAGCAGTTCTTC.